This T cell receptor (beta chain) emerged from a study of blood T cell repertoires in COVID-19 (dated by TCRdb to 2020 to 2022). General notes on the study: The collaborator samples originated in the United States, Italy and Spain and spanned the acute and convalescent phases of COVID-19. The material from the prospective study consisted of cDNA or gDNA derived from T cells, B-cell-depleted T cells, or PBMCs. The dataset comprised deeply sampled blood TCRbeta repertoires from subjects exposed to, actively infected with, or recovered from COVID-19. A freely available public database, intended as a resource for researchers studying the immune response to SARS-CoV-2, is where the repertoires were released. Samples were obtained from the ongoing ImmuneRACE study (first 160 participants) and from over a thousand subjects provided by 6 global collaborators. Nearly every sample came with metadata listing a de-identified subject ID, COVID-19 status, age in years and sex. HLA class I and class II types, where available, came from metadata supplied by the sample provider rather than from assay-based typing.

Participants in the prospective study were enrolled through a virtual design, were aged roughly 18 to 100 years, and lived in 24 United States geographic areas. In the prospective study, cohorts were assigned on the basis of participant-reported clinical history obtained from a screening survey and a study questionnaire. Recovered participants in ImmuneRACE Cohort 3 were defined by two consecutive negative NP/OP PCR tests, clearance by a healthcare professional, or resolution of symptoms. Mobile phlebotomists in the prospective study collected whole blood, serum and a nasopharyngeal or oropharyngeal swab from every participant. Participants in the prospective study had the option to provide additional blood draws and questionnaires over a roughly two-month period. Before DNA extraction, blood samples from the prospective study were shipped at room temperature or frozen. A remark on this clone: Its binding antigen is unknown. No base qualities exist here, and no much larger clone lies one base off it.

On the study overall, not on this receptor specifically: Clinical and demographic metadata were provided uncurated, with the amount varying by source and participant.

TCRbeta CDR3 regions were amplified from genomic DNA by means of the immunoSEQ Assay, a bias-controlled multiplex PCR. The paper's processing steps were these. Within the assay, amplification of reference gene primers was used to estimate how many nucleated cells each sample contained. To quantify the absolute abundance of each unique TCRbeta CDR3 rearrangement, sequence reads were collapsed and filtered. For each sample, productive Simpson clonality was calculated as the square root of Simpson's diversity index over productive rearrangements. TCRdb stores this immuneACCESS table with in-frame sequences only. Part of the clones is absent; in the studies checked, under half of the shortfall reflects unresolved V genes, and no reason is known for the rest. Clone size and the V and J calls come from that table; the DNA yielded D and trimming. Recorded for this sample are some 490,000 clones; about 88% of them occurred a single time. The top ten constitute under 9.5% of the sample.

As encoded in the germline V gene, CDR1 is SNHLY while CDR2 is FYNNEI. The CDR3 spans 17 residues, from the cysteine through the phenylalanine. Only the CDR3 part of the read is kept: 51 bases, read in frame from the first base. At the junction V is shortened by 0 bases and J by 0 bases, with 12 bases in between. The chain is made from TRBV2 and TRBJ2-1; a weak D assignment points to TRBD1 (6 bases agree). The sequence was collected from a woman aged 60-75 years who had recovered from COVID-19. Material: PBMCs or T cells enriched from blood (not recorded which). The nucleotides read TGTGCCAGCAGTGAAGCGCCTTACAGGGACTCCTACAATGAGCAGTTCTTC. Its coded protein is CASSEAPYRDSYNEQFF. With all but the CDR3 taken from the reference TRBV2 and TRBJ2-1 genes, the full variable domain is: EPEVTQTPSHQVTQMGQEVILRCVPISNHLYFYWYRQILGQKVEFLVSFYNNEISEKSEIFDDQFSVERPDGSNFTLKIRSTKLEDSAMYFCASSEAPYRDSYNEQFFGPGTRLTVL.